This entry lists 6 T cell receptor beta chains sequenced from one sample in a study of CD8 T cells in Susac syndrome. A quantity of about 0.5 to 1 ug RNA underwent reverse transcription using random hexamers. TCRdb independently ran MiXCR on the immunoSEQ multiplex PCR reads; one entry per CDR3 protein. The sample has some 190,000 distinct CDR3 sequences, 94% seen once. Sequenced: CD4+ T cells from PBMCs. The receptors were gathered from a human donor with Susac syndrome.

This clonotype has just one count. The rearrangement joins TRBV28 to TRBJ1-4, with 9 bases lining up with TRBD1. Per germline, CDR1 MDHEN and CDR2 SYDVKM. The CDR3 has 15 residues. The V and J ends lost 5 bases and 8 bases, in that order; junction bases with no gene match: 9. CDR3 region: CASSRAGTGKEKLFF. The CDR3 region has the DNA TGTGCCAGCAGTCGGGCCGGGACAGGGAAAGAAAAACTGTTTTTT.

The chain carries TRBV6-1 and TRBJ2-6, with 8 bases aligning to TRBD1. Germline V lookup: CDR1 MNHNS, CDR2 SASEGT. The CDR3 contains 20 residues. Losses at the gene ends were 2 bases for V and 2 bases for J; bases not matched to a gene: 14. The CDR3 DNA reads as TGTGCCAGCAGTGAAACACCAAGGACAGGGAACCAACCTGGGGCCAACGTCCTGACTTTC. Its protein is CASSETPRTGNQPGANVLTF.

The rearrangement uses TRBV29-1 and TRBJ2-6; D is possibly TRBD2 (5 bases). Trimming left V 4 bases short and J 2 bases short, with 24 bases between. This CDR3 region has 19 residues. Germline CDR1 is SQVTM and CDR2 is ANQGSEA. The DNA for the CDR3 is TGCAGCGTTGGGCTCAAAGCGGAGTGGGCGACCCCTGGGGCCAACGTCCTGACTTTC. Protein sequence: CSVGLKAEWATPGANVLTF. Together with reference TRBV29-1 and TRBJ2-6, the CDR3 gives the full variable domain: SAVISQKPSRDICQRGTSLTIQCQVDSQVTMMFWYRQQPGQSLTLIATANQGSEATYESGFVIDKFPISRPNLTFSTLTVSNMSPEDSSIYLCSVGLKAEWATPGANVLTFGAGSRLTVL.

V is TRBV6-6 and J is TRBJ2-3; D is perhaps TRBD2 (5 bases). Germline CDR1 MNHNY, CDR2 SVGAGI (reference sequence). The CDR3 has 14 residues. V lost 5 bases and J 2 bases, leaving 11 bases between the germline ends. The CDR3 region has the DNA TGTGCCAGCAGTCGCGGGTCTGCCACAGATACGCAGTATTTT. Translation: CASSRGSATDTQYF.

The CDR3 loop reads CASSYSASSLYEQYF. In DNA, the CDR3 is TGTGCCAGCAGTTACTCAGCTAGCTCCCTCTACGAGCAGTACTTC. V usage is TRBV6-5 and J usage is TRBJ2-7; D is perhaps TRBD2 (5 bases). The ends were cut back, 0 bases at V and 3 bases at J, with 12 bases in the middle. Germline assignment: CDR1 MNHEY and CDR2 SVGAGI. There are 15 residues in the CDR3.

The genes are TRBV7-9 and TRBJ2-7, with D tentatively TRBD2 (6 bases). The V gene's germline CDR1 is SEHNR and CDR2 FQNEAQ (reference sequence). The CDR3 is made up of 14 amino acids. V dropped 5 bases and J dropped 5 bases, with 16 bases sitting between them. The CDR3 reads CASSTQRDFNEQYF. CDR3 DNA: TGTGCCAGCAGCACACAACGGGACTTCAACGAGCAGTACTTC.